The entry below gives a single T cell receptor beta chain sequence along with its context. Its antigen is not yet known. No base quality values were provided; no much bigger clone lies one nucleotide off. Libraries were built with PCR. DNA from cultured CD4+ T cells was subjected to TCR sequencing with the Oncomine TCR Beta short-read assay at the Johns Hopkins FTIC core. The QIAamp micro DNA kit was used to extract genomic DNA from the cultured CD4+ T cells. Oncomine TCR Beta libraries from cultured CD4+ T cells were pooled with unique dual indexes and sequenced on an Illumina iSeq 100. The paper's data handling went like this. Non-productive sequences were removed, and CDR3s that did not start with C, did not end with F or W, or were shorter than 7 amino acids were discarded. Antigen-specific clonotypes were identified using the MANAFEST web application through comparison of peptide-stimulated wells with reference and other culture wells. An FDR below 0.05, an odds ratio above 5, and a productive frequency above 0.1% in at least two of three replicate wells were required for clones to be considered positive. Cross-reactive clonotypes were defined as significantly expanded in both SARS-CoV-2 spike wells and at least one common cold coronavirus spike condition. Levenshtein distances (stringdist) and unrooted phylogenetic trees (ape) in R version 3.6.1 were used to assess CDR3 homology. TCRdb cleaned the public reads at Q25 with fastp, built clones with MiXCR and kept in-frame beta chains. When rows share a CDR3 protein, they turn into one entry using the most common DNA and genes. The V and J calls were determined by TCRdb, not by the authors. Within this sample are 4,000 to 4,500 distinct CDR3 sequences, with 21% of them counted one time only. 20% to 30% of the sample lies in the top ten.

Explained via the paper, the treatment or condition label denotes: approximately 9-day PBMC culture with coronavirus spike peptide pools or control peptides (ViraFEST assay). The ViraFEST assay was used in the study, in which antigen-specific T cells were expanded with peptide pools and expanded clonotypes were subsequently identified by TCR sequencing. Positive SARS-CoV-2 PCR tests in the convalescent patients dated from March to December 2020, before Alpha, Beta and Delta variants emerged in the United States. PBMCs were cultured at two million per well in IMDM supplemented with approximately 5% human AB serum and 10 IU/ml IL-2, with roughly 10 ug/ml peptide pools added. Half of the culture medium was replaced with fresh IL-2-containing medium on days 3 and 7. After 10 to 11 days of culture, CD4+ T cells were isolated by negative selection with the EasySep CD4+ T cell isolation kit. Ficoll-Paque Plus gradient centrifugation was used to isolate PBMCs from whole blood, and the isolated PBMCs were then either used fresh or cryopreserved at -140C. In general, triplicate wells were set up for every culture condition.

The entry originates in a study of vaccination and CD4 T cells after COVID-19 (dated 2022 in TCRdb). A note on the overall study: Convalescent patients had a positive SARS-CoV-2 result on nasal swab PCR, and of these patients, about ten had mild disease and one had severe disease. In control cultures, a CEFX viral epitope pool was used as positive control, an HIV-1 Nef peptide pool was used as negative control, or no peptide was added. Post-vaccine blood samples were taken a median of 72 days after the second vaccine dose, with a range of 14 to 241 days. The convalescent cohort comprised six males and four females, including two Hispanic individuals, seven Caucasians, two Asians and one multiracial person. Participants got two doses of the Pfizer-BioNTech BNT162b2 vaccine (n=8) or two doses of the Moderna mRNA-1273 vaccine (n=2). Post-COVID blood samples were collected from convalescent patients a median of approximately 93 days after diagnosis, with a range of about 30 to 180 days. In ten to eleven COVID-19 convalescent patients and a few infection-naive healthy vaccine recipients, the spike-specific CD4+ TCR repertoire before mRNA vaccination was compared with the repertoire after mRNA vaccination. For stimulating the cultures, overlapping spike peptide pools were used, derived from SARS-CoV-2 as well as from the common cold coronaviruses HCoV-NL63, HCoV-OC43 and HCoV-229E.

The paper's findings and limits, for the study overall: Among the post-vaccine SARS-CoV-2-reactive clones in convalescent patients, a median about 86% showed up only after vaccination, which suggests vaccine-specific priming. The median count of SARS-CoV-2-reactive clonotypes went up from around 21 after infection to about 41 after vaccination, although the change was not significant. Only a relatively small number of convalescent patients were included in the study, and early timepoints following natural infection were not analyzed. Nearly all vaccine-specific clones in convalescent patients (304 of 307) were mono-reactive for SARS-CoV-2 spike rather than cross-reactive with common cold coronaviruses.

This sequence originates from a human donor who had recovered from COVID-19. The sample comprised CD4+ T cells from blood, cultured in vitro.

The CDR3 region has the sequence CASSPGTSGVETQYF. The DNA sequence is as follows: TGTGCCAGCAGCCCCGGGACTAGCGGGGTTGAGACCCAGTACTTC. This chain is built from TRBV4-2 and TRBJ2-5; the central 13 bases match TRBD2. CDR1 is given as LGHNA and CDR2 as YNFKEQ, both from the germline V gene. V lost 4 bases and J lost 5 bases, and the count of bases not matched to a germline gene is 4. From its cysteine to its phenylalanine, the CDR3 spans 15 amino acids. Only CDR3 DNA remains: 45 bases, in frame from the first base.